A selection of T cell receptor beta chains follows, all from one sample in a study of T cell changes during pregnancy in multiple sclerosis. Profiling relied on immunoSEQ multiplex PCR, and the TCRdb table lists in-frame clones only, not all of them. The sample carries some 42,000 clones, around nine tenths recorded once. The input for sequencing was CD4+ T cells from peripheral blood mononuclear cells, taken after pregnancy. The source is a female donor with multiple sclerosis, enrolled in a pregnancy study. CDR3s include the opening cysteine and the closing phenylalanine or tryptophan. D genes are given only for firm matches.

J	D	V	CDR3	DNA
TRBJ2-3	TRBD2	TRBV4-1	CASSQAGGFSTDTQYF	TGCGCCAGCAGCCAAGCGGGGGGATTTAGCACAGATACGCAGTATTTT
TRBJ2-2	-	TRBV7-9	CASSPHPWYRENTGELFF	TGTGCCAGCAGCCCCCACCCTTGGTACAGGGAGAACACCGGGGAGCTGTTTTTT
TRBJ2-5	-	TRBV6-5	CASSYGQWETQYF	TGTGCCAGCAGTTACGGGCAGTGGGAGACCCAGTACTTC
TRBJ1-5	-	TRBV2	CASRTESNQPQHF	TGTGCCAGCAGGACAGAGAGCAATCAGCCCCAGCATTTT
TRBJ2-7	-	TRBV7-9	CASSPMGSSYEQYF	TGTGCCAGCAGCCCGATGGGGAGCTCCTACGAGCAGTACTTC
TRBJ2-7	-	TRBV10-1	CARAPNPGTEGTYEQYF	TGCGCCAGGGCCCCTAACCCCGGGACGGAGGGTACCTACGAGCAGTACTTC
TRBJ2-2	TRBD1	TRBV9	CASSVAQGAYTGELFF	TGTGCCAGCAGCGTAGCACAGGGGGCGTACACCGGGGAGCTGTTTTTT
TRBJ2-7	TRBD2	TRBV30	CAWRPGLAGGKEQYF	TGTGCCTGGAGGCCGGGACTAGCGGGGGGGAAGGAGCAGTACTTC
TRBJ2-7	TRBD1	TRBV6-1	CASSTPWTGANEQYF	TGTGCCAGCAGTACCCCTTGGACAGGGGCGAACGAGCAGTACTTC
TRBJ1-2	-	TRBV7-3	CASSSDRINYGYTF	TGTGCCAGCAGCTCCGACAGGATTAACTATGGCTACACCTTC
TRBJ1-2	TRBD1	TRBV7-9	CASSRRDRVGYTF	TGTGCCAGCAGTCGCCGGGACAGGGTCGGCTACACCTTC
TRBJ2-1	TRBD2	TRBV5-1	CASSLDGGLAGLYNEQFF	TGCGCCAGCAGCTTGGATGGGGGACTAGCGGGGCTATACAATGAGCAGTTCTTC
TRBJ2-7	TRBD1	TRBV7-9	CASSLAGGQAYEQYF	TGTGCCAGCAGCTTAGCGGGGGGACAGGCCTACGAGCAGTACTTC
TRBJ1-4	TRBD1	TRBV28	CASTPSQGQGARKLFF	TGTGCCAGCACCCCTTCGCAGGGACAGGGGGCTCGAAAACTGTTTTTT
TRBJ2-5	TRBD2	TRBV30	CAWTTSGTQYF	TGTGCCTGGACGACTAGCGGGACCCAGTACTTC